The 30 T cell receptor beta chains in this list originate from one sample, sequenced in a study of human T cells and chemical hapten exposure. Time point here: patch test 3, about 24 weeks after DPC sensitization. Treatment denoted: therapeutic diphenylcyclopropenone sensitization with weekly scalp DPC. TCRdb processed the RACE reads anew with MiXCR; each CDR3 protein has one entry. The repertoire holds under 130,000 distinct CDR3 sequences, with under 40% as singletons. Sample: whole blood, taken in connection with sensitization to the hapten diphenylcyclopropenone (DPC). These receptors were obtained from a man aged 35 to 55 with alopecia areata. Some clones in this sample may be carry-over from other donors' samples.

The sample holds a few counts of this clonotype. The rearrangement uses TRBV7-9 and TRBJ2-1; the match to TRBD2 covers 9 bases. After removal of 6 bases from V and 10 bases from J, the junction contained 7 bases not matched to a gene. The CDR3 sequence is 13 residues long. Germline-derived CDR1 and CDR2 are SEHNR and FQNEAQ (reference sequence). CDR3 nucleotide sequence: TGTGCCAGCAGACTAGCGGGTCGGGGAGAGCAGTTCTTC. Protein sequence: CASRLAGRGEQFF.

The J gene is TRBJ2-3, the V gene TRBV24-1; 13 nucleotides line up with TRBD2. Germline assignment: CDR1 KGHDR and CDR2 SFDVKD. V trimming: 4 bases; J trimming: 4 bases; junction bases outside the gene matches: 4. The length of the CDR3 is 16 residues. The CDR3 loop reads CATSDRTSGSADTQYF. The CDR3 nucleotides read TGTGCCACCAGTGACCGGACTAGCGGGAGCGCAGATACGCAGTATTTT.

This clonotype was observed a few times. The CDR3 sequence: CASSRDRAQGTQYF. In nucleotides, the CDR3 is TGTGCCAGCTCCCGGGACAGGGCACAAGGTACGCAGTATTTT. The gene calls are TRBV27 and TRBJ2-3, with 9 bases matching TRBD1. Germline V gene sequence: CDR1 MNHEY, CDR2 SMNVEV (reference sequence). Trimming removed 8 bases from V and 8 bases from J; junction bases left unmatched: 11. CDR3 length equals 14 residues.

The chain is built from TRBV4-3 and TRBJ2-1, with 11 bases identical to TRBD2. This CDR3 is built from 16 residues. Germline V CDR1 and CDR2: LGHNA, YSLEER. Trimming took 4 bases from V and 4 from J; bases not matched to a gene: 6. The CDR3 sequence is CASSLTGTSGYNEQFF. The DNA of the CDR3 is TGCGCCAGCAGCCTCACCGGGACTAGCGGATACAATGAGCAGTTCTTC.

This clonotype was found a few times. The rearrangement uses TRBV20-1 and TRBJ2-3; TRBD1 or TRBD2 may be the D gene (7 bases each). The CDR3 spans 17 residues. Trimming took off 0 bases at V and 3 bases at J, with 19 bases between the two ends. CDR1 and CDR2 from the germline V gene are DFQATT and SNEGSKA (reference sequence). The CDR3 bases are TGCAGTGCTAGAGATCCGGGAGGAGGGGGCGCGACAGATACGCAGTATTTT. Translating gives CSARDPGGGGATDTQYF.

This rearrangement joins TRBV11-2 to TRBJ1-3; 8 positions agree with TRBD1. Germline trimming cut 6 bases from V and 2 bases from J; bases unmatched to any gene: 6. Germline lookup yields CDR1 SGHAT and CDR2 FQNNGV. The CDR3 contains 15 residues. In nucleotides, the CDR3 is TGTGCCAGCAGGAACCAGGGGGCGGCTGGAAACACCATATATTTT. It codes for CASRNQGAAGNTIYF.

The rearrangement joins TRBV6-2 or TRBV6-3 to TRBJ1-5, with a tentative D call TRBD1 (5 bases). Germline lookup yields CDR1 MNHEY and CDR2 SVGEGT. V was pared by 7 bases and J by 3 bases, with 16 bases between. This CDR3 has 15 amino acids. CDR3 DNA: TGTGCCAGCACCAGGGATGGGGGATACAATCAGCCCCAGCATTTT. It translates to CASTRDGGYNQPQHF.

V and J are TRBV24-1 and TRBJ2-2; 9 nucleotides align to TRBD1. This CDR3 is built from 14 residues. After removal of 9 bases from V and 6 bases from J, the junction contained 7 bases not matched to a gene. CDR1 is KGHDR, CDR2 SFDVKD, per germline. The DNA for the CDR3 is TGTGCCACCCACTGGACAGGGGAGGCCGGGGAGCTGTTTTTT. It codes for CATHWTGEAGELFF.

The genes are TRBV2 and TRBJ1-4; no clear D. Between the trimmed V and J ends, which lost 5 bases and 4 bases, there was a span of 14 bases. This CDR3 contains 15 residues. CDR1 is SNHLY, CDR2 FYNNEI, per germline. The CDR3 DNA is TGTGCCAGCAGTCTAAGCCCTCCTGGTAATGAAAAACTGTTTTTT. It encodes CASSLSPPGNEKLFF.

The chain carries TRBV4-2 and TRBJ2-3; D possibly matches TRBD1 or TRBD2 (6 bases each). Trimming took off 0 bases at V and 8 bases at J, with 18 bases between the two ends. Germline V gene sequence: CDR1 LGHNA, CDR2 YNFKEQ. The CDR3 has 16 residues. As DNA, the CDR3 is TGTGCCAGCAGCCAAGATTTGGGGGGCCGCACACTTACGCAGTATTTT. Its translation: CASSQDLGGRTLTQYF.

Comment on this clonotype: Compared with germline, one end of the junction differs, possibly owing to a read error. This sequence joins TRBV24-1 and TRBJ2-2; the D gene could be TRBD1 or TRBD2 (5 bases each). CDR3 size: 13 residues. Looked up from germline, CDR1 is KGHDR and CDR2 is SFDVKD. CDR3 bases: TGTGCCACCAGGTCGTCAGGGACCGGGGAGCTGTGTTTT. Translation gives CATRSSGTGELCF.

This clonotype has more than one count but fewer than ten. The rearrangement links TRBV29-1 to TRBJ1-5; TRBD1 might be the D (6 bases). Germline lookup yields CDR1 SQVTM and CDR2 ANQGSEA. The CDR3 covers 13 residues. The V and J ends lost 4 bases and 3 bases respectively, with 10 bases between them. This CDR3 reads CSVGDRYNQPQHF. DNA of the CDR3: TGCAGCGTTGGCGACAGGTACAATCAGCCCCAGCATTTT.

The rearrangement uses TRBV18 and TRBJ2-5; no clear D gene. CDR1 is KGHSH and CDR2 is LQKENI in the germline V gene. Trimming pared 3 bases from V and 2 bases from J, leaving 7 bases between. This CDR3 spans 13 amino acids. This CDR3 is CASSPQGQETQYF. For the CDR3, the DNA is TGTGCCAGCTCACCCCAAGGTCAAGAGACCCAGTACTTC. The full variable domain, rest sourced from reference TRBV18 and TRBJ2-5, is NAGVMQNPRHLVRRRGQEARLRCSPMKGHSHVYWYRQLPEEGLKFMVYLQKENIIDESGMPKERFSAEFPKEGPSILRIQQVVRGDSAAYFCASSPQGQETQYFGPGTRLLVL.

The CDR3 coding sequence is TGTGCCATCAGTGGTAGCGGGGACAATGAGCAGTTCTTC. It yields the protein CAISGSGDNEQFF. The chain has TRBV10-3 and TRBJ2-1, with 8 bases aligning to TRBD2. Germline V CDR1 and CDR2: ENHRY, SYGVKD. V lost 4 bases to trimming and J lost 5 bases; unmatched junction nucleotides: 1. This CDR3 comprises 13 residues.

The chain couples TRBV18 to TRBJ2-7; the D gene could be TRBD1 or TRBD2 (5 bases each). Germline lookup yields CDR1 KGHSH and CDR2 LQKENI. Trimming cost V 2 bases and J 6 bases, with 17 bases left between them. The CDR3 loop spans 15 amino acids. CDR3 bases: TGTGCCAGCTCACCAGAGTTAGGGACCCTCCGCGAGCAGTACTTC. Encoded protein: CASSPELGTLREQYF.

This clonotype was recorded at least ten times. CDR3 DNA sequence: TGCAGTGCCCGGAAGTACGATGCCTACGAGCAGTACTTC. This gives the protein CSARKYDAYEQYF. The rearrangement uses TRBV20-1 and TRBJ2-7; no reliable D call. This CDR3 has 13 residues. V gave up 6 bases and J gave up 2 bases, with 14 bases separating them. Germline CDR1 is DFQATT and CDR2 is SNEGSKA (reference sequence).

This sequence joins TRBV6-6 and TRBJ2-3; possibly TRBD2 for D (6 bases). CDR3 length equals 14 residues. Germline assignment: CDR1 MNHNY and CDR2 SVGAGI (reference sequence). V was clipped by 0 bases and J by 4 bases, with 8 bases between them. The CDR3 DNA is TGTGCCAGCAGTTACTCCAGCGGGCCAGATACGCAGTATTTT. Protein product: CASSYSSGPDTQYF.

A few counts support this clonotype. CDR3 coding DNA: TGTGCCAGCAGCTTATACCAGGACAGCCGCAATCAGCCCCAGCATTTT. Encoded protein: CASSLYQDSRNQPQHF. This chain joins TRBV7-2 and TRBJ1-5; D is possibly TRBD1 (6 bases). Trimming shortened V by 2 bases and J by 2 bases, and 13 bases separated the two germline ends. Germline loops: CDR1 SGHTA, CDR2 FQGNSA. This CDR3 contains 16 residues.

J is TRBJ2-4 and V is TRBV29-1, with D perhaps TRBD1 or TRBD2 (6 bases each). V was clipped by 2 bases and J by 1 base, with 15 bases between them. The CDR3 loop spans 16 amino acids. Germline V gene sequence: CDR1 SQVTM, CDR2 ANQGSEA. The chain's CDR3 is CSVEPPGAGAKNIQYF. In DNA, the CDR3 is TGCAGCGTTGAACCCCCGGGGGCTGGGGCCAAAAACATTCAGTACTTC. The variable domain in full, with the rest retrieved from reference TRBV29-1 and TRBJ2-4, is SAVISQKPSRDICQRGTSLTIQCQVDSQVTMMFWYRQQPGQSLTLIATANQGSEATYESGFVIDKFPISRPNLTFSTLTVSNMSPEDSSIYLCSVEPPGAGAKNIQYFGAGTRLSVL.

This clonotype was recorded a few times. CDR3 in DNA: TGCAGTGCTAGAAAGACAGGGACTAGCACAGATACGCAGTATTTT. This encodes CSARKTGTSTDTQYF. The rearrangement uses TRBV20-1 and TRBJ2-3; D might be TRBD1 (7 bases). CDR1 DFQATT and CDR2 SNEGSKA come from the germline V gene (reference sequence). This CDR3 has 15 amino acids. The V and J ends lost 2 bases and 0 bases respectively, with 12 bases between them.

The chain couples TRBV6-6 to TRBJ1-5; D is ambiguous. Per germline, CDR1 MNHNY and CDR2 SVGAGI (reference sequence). The V gene lost 5 bases and the J gene lost 4 bases, with 3 bases spanning the gap. CDR3 length: 11 amino acids. CDR3 bases: TGTGCCAGCAGTACAAATCAGCCCCAGCATTTT. Translation gives CASSTNQPQHF.

This chain links TRBV7-6 with TRBJ2-2; possibly TRBD1 for D (6 bases). In germline, CDR1 is SGHVS, CDR2 FNYEAQ. The CDR3 consists of 15 residues. Trimming removed 3 bases at V and 4 bases at J, with 12 bases between. The CDR3 DNA sequence: TGTGCCAGCAGCTTTAGGGGGAGTAGCACCGGGGAGCTGTTTTTT. It yields the protein CASSFRGSSTGELFF.

This chain uses TRBV19 with TRBJ1-2; 7 bases match TRBD1. The CDR3 covers 15 residues. Trimming at V came to 5 bases and at J to 7 bases, leaving 13 bases not matched to a gene. From germline, CDR1 is LNHDA and CDR2 SQIVND (reference sequence). The DNA of the CDR3 is TGTGCCAGTAGTCCTAGAGGGGGCGCTTTCTCTGGCTACACCTTC. Its protein is CASSPRGGAFSGYTF.

This clonotype was recorded once. The genes are TRBV30 and TRBJ2-1, with no clear D. Deletions cut 7 bases from V and 6 bases from J, with 7 bases between. Germline V CDR1 and CDR2: GTSNPN, SVGIG (reference sequence). The length of the CDR3 is 10 residues. The CDR3 loop reads CALGLNEQFF. CDR3 sequence (DNA): TGTGCCTTGGGTCTCAATGAGCAGTTCTTC.

V is TRBV18 and J is TRBJ2-7, with 7 nucleotides matching TRBD2. V was pared by 6 bases and J by 7 bases, with 9 bases of the junction left unmatched. This CDR3 has 13 residues. The germline gives CDR1 KGHSH, CDR2 LQKENI. CDR3 sequence: CASSGGGGDEQYV. For the CDR3, the DNA is TGTGCCAGCTCCGGCGGCGGGGGAGATGAGCAGTACGTC.

This clonotype was counted ten times or more. The chain recombines TRBV11-2 with TRBJ2-4; 9 bases are a match to TRBD2. Germline lookup yields CDR1 SGHAT and CDR2 FQNNGV. There are 16 residues in the CDR3. The junction had 7 bases not matched to a gene; V was cut back by 4 bases and J by 3 bases. CDR3 sequence: CASSSPAGGHKNIQYF. The CDR3 DNA follows: TGTGCCAGCAGCTCTCCGGCGGGAGGGCACAAAAACATTCAGTACTTC.

V gene TRBV23-1 combines with J gene TRBJ2-7, with 8 bases fitting TRBD1. TRBV23-1 is reported as an ORF; its role is uncertain. Trimming cost V 7 bases and J 3 bases; bases outside gene matches: 8. This CDR3 comprises 14 residues. The CDR3 loop reads CASKSGTGHYEQYV. The CDR3 DNA reads TGCGCCAGCAAATCCGGGACAGGACACTACGAGCAGTACGTC.

This clonotype was recorded a few times. The V call is TRBV20-1, the J call TRBJ1-5, with D maybe TRBD1 (6 bases). The CDR3 has 14 residues. From germline, CDR1 is DFQATT and CDR2 SNEGSKA (reference sequence). V was shortened by 5 bases and J by 4 bases, with 15 bases between the two germline ends. The CDR3 spells CSAGQDRPNQPQHF. The DNA for the CDR3 is TGCAGTGCTGGCCAGGACAGACCAAATCAGCCCCAGCATTTT.

This chain links TRBV2 with TRBJ2-1, with 13 bases lining up with TRBD2. The CDR3 loop spans 21 amino acids. V gave up 3 bases and J gave up 3 bases; unmatched junction bases: 17. Germline V CDR1 and CDR2: SNHLY, FYNNEI. CDR3 DNA: TGTGCCAGCAGTGAGACCGACCCGGGACTAGCGGGAACCTTGAACTACAATGAGCAGTTCTTC. This encodes CASSETDPGLAGTLNYNEQFF.

For the CDR3, the DNA is TGTGCCAGCAGCAACCCTACCCTCCAAGAGACCCAGTACTTC. This sequence encodes CASSNPTLQETQYF. This rearrangement joins TRBV5-6 to TRBJ2-5; the D is unclear. Germline V gene sequence: CDR1 SGHDT, CDR2 YYEEEE. V was pared by 4 bases and J by 1 base, with 11 bases between. This CDR3 comprises 14 residues. The full variable domain, in which reference TRBV5-6 and TRBJ2-5 provide the parts outside the CDR3, is DAGVTQSPTHLIKTRGQQVTLRCSPKSGHDTVSWYQQALGQGPQFIFQYYEEEERQRGNFPDRFSGHQFPNYSSELNVNALLLGDSALYLCASSNPTLQETQYFGPGTRLLVL.